This T cell receptor beta chain was retrieved from a study of T cell changes during pregnancy in multiple sclerosis. The table came from immunoSEQ multiplex PCR; TCRdb's copy has only in-frame clones and leaves some out. The sample contains over 30,000 clones, roughly 92% of which appear only once. The CDR3 extends over 16 amino acids. The V and J ends lost 8 bases and 0 bases, in that order; junction bases with no gene match: 10. The germline V gene encodes CDR1 ENHRY and CDR2 SYGVKD. The sample comprised PBMCs (not recorded whether the cells were cultured). The chain carries TRBV10-3 and TRBJ2-1; 7 bases align to TRBD2. The receptor was derived from a female donor with multiple sclerosis, enrolled in a pregnancy study. The CDR3 DNA follows: TGTGCCATCTCCTCCGGGACTATGAGCTCCTACAATGAGCAGTTCTTC. Translation gives CAISSGTMSSYNEQFF.